Listed below are T cell receptor beta chains from one sample, sequenced in a study of T cell clusters in autoimmune cytopenias. Following a re-call of the multiplex PCR reads, TCRdb has one entry per CDR3 protein and lacks DNA. The specimen's table records some 8,000 distinct CDR3 sequences. The sequenced sample was peripheral blood. The origin of the receptors is a human donor with an autoimmune cytopenia or autoimmune hepatitis (not recorded which). CDR3s include the opening cysteine and the closing phenylalanine or tryptophan. For some rows the clone size is stated as once, few or many, or as a class when expanded; others skip it.

>medium-sized|TRBV6-1|TRBJ2-2
CASSLAGDTGELFF
>.|TRBV15|TRBJ2-2
CATSDPLIRRTGELFF
>.|TRBV27|TRBJ2-5
CASSYTGVGETQYF
>.|TRBV6-4|TRBJ1-1
CASSPGGVNTEAFF
>.|TRBV13|TRBJ1-1
CASSQGASAFF
>.|TRBV5-6|TRBJ1-2
CATKLGPQISYGYTF
>.|TRBV19|TRBJ2-6
CASRLRDRDPGANVLTF
>.|TRBV4-2|TRBJ2-1
CASSQSAGLGSYNEQFF
>medium-sized|TRBV30|TRBJ1-2
CAWSRTGESSGYTF
>.|TRBV6-1|TRBJ2-2
CASTTSPGDTGELFF
>.|TRBV27|TRBJ2-1
CASKATSGTYNEQFF
>.|TRBV27|TRBJ2-1
CASSYRGGHNEQFF
>.|TRBV7-2|TRBJ1-1
CASSSRQGGTEAFF
>.|TRBV5-5|TRBJ1-1
CASSLSQTGYRVAFF
>.|TRBV6-6|TRBJ1-1
CASSYQGPGLGEAFF
>.|TRBV29-1|TRBJ2-5
CSGSLGGGQETQYF
>.|TRBV30|TRBJ1-6
CAWSRGSLSYNSPLHF
>.|TRBV6-5|TRBJ1-1
CASSYSTIAEAFF
>.|TRBV12-3/TRBV12-4|TRBJ1-1
CASSLVQDEAFF
>medium-sized|TRBV15|TRBJ2-3
CATSRDLAGTVLQYF
>.|TRBV14|TRBJ2-1
CASSQQGSNDEQFF
>.|TRBV20-1|TRBJ2-1
CSAISGRVNNEQFF
>medium-sized|TRBV5-6|TRBJ2-1
CASSFGPRYNEQFF
>.|TRBV10-3|TRBJ2-1
CAISEGQGWNEQFF
>.|TRBV12-3/TRBV12-4|TRBJ2-7
CASSLEGLAYEQYF
>.|TRBV7-2|TRBJ2-1
CASSPPGGRGNEQFF
>.|TRBV24-1|TRBJ2-6
CATSDSPSGANVLTF
>.|TRBV6-6|TRBJ1-1
CASRDRAMNTEAFF
>.|TRBV25-1|TRBJ1-1
CASSELEGLNTEAFF